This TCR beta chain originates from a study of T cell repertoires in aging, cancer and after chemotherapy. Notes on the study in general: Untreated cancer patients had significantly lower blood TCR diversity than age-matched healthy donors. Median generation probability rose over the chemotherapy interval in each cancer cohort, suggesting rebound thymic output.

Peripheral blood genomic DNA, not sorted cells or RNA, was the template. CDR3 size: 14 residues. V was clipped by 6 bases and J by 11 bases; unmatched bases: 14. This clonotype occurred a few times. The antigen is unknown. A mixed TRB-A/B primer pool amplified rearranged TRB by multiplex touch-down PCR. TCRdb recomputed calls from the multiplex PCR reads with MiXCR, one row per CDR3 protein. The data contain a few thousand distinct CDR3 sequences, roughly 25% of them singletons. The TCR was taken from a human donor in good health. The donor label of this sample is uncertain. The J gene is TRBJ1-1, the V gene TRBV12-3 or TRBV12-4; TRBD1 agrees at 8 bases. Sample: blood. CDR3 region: CASRRTGLLPTAFF. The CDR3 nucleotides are TGTGCCAGCAGGCGGACAGGGTTGCTCCCGACCGCTTTCTTT.